One sample yielded the 19 T cell receptor beta chains listed below, sequenced in a study of blood T cell repertoires in COVID-19. Profiling relied on immunoSEQ multiplex PCR, and the TCRdb table lists in-frame clones only, not all of them. The table includes 180,000 or so clones, around 88% detected once. The specimen sequenced was PBMCs or T cells enriched from blood (not recorded which). The receptors derive from a woman in her 30s who had recovered from COVID-19.

The gene calls are TRBV6-1 and TRBJ2-2; TRBD1 agrees at 7 bases. The V segment lost 4 bases and the J segment 4 bases; nucleotides outside the gene matches: 9. Germline CDR1 is MNHNS and CDR2 is SASEGT. The CDR3 spans 16 residues. The CDR3 bases are TGTGCCAGCAGTGGACAGGGTTCGTTAGTCACCGGGGAGCTGTTTTTT. Translated: CASSGQGSLVTGELFF.

The chain links TRBV29-1 to TRBJ2-1; 8 bases are a match to TRBD1. With V trimmed by 1 base and J by 6 bases, 11 bases remained unmatched. CDR3 size: 16 residues. The germline gives CDR1 SQVTM, CDR2 ANQGSEA. The CDR3 DNA reads as TGCAGCGTTGAAGTTCTGACGGGACAGGTTAGCAATGAGCAGTTCTTC. Amino acid sequence: CSVEVLTGQVSNEQFF.

The V gene is TRBV28, the J gene TRBJ2-5; the match to TRBD1 covers 9 bases. This CDR3 is built from 14 residues. The J segment lost 5 bases and the V segment lost 6 bases, leaving 7 bases of the junction unmatched. Germline V gives CDR1 MDHEN, CDR2 SYDVKM. The CDR3 nucleotides are TGTGCCAGCAGCTTTGGGACAGGGACTGAGACCCAGTACTTC. This translates into CASSFGTGTETQYF.

The chain joins TRBV28 to TRBJ2-1; the D gene is possibly TRBD2 (6 bases). Germline loops: CDR1 MDHEN, CDR2 SYDVKM. V was pared by 5 bases and J by 4 bases, with 15 bases between. This CDR3 is 15 amino acids long. DNA of the CDR3: TGTGCCAGCAGTCCCCCGGTAGCGGATTACAATGAGCAGTTCTTC. Amino acid sequence: CASSPPVADYNEQFF.

This clone was observed a few times. The rearrangement uses TRBV27 and TRBJ1-1, with D maybe TRBD1 (6 bases). Germline V gene data show CDR1 as MNHEY and CDR2 as SMNVEV (reference sequence). Trimming removed 4 bases from V and 1 base from J, with 13 bases in between. This CDR3 is 15 amino acids long. CDR3 loop: CASSSEGHSNTEAFF. Here the CDR3 DNA reads TGTGCCAGCAGTTCCGAGGGACACTCGAACACTGAAGCTTTCTTT.

The genes are TRBV5-6 and TRBJ2-1, with D perhaps TRBD1 (5 bases). This CDR3 has 14 amino acids. Germline assignment: CDR1 SGHDT and CDR2 YYEEEE. The V and J ends lost 2 bases and 6 bases respectively, with 12 bases between them. The CDR3 DNA reads as TGTGCCAGCAGCTTTGGGCAGGGTAGCAATGAGCAGTTCTTC. Protein: CASSFGQGSNEQFF.

The V gene is TRBV24-1, the J gene TRBJ2-3; TRBD1 might be the D (5 bases). Germline V CDR1 and CDR2: KGHDR, SFDVKD. This CDR3 has 14 amino acids. The V end lost 4 bases, the J end lost 5 bases, and 12 bases lay between the germline ends. The CDR3 DNA is TGTGCCACCAGTGAAGGGGAAAGGGTAGATACGCAGTATTTT. It is translated as CATSEGERVDTQYF.

This chain joins TRBV2 and TRBJ2-3; TRBD1 agrees at 7 bases. Looked up from germline, CDR1 is SNHLY and CDR2 is FYNNEI. This CDR3 has 15 residues. V gave up 8 bases and J gave up 8 bases; unmatched junction bases: 16. The CDR3 region has the DNA TGTGCCAGCCTGGTAGGACAGGCCAATTTAAGTACGCAGTATTTT. This translates into CASLVGQANLSTQYF.

The CDR3 region is CAISESGTLAGGNTGELFF. The CDR3 coding sequence is TGTGCCATCAGTGAGTCGGGCACACTAGCGGGAGGGAACACCGGGGAGCTGTTTTTT. The chain joins TRBV10-3 to TRBJ2-2; TRBD2 agrees at 12 bases. The germline V gene encodes CDR1 ENHRY and CDR2 SYGVKD. V was clipped by 0 bases and J by 1 base; unmatched bases: 6. The CDR3 sequence is 19 residues long.

The chain recombines TRBV23-1 with TRBJ2-1; 7 nucleotides agree with TRBD1. TRBV23-1 has ORF status, its function being uncertain. The CDR3 spans 11 residues. Trimming at V came to 8 bases and at J to 12 bases, leaving 7 bases not matched to a gene. The CDR3 DNA follows: TGCGCCAGCCCCGACAGGGTCTGGCAGTTCTTC. It codes for CASPDRVWQFF.

The J gene is TRBJ2-3, the V gene TRBV11-3; 8 bases are a match to TRBD2. Germline trimming cut 5 bases from V and 0 bases from J; bases unmatched to any gene: 7. CDR3 length: 16 amino acids. Germline CDR1 and CDR2: SGHNT and YENEEA. The CDR3 region is CASSPRTSGSTDTQYF. CDR3 coding DNA: TGTGCCAGCAGCCCCAGAACTAGCGGAAGCACAGATACGCAGTATTTT. Looking up the rest from reference TRBV11-3 and TRBJ2-3 gives the full variable domain: EAGVVQSPRYKIIEKKQPVAFWCNPISGHNTLYWYLQNLGQGPELLIRYENEEAVDDSQLPKDRFSAERLKGVDSTLKIQPAELGDSAVYLCASSPRTSGSTDTQYFGPGTRLTVL.

The chain carries TRBV6-5 and TRBJ2-7, with 9 bases fitting TRBD1. Per the germline V gene, CDR1 is MNHEY and CDR2 is SVGAGI. With 0 bases clipped from V and 6 bases from J, the junction kept 6 bases outside the gene matches. The CDR3 totals 15 residues. CDR3: CASSYSPGQGFEQYF. The CDR3 DNA reads as TGTGCCAGCAGTTACTCACCGGGACAGGGATTCGAGCAGTACTTC.

The gene calls are TRBV6-5 and TRBJ2-7; 7 bases are shared with TRBD1. V dropped 6 bases and J dropped 3; count of bases not matched to a gene: 11. CDR1 and CDR2 (germline): MNHEY, SVGAGI. The CDR3 contains 15 residues. The CDR3 is CASSRDSVTHYEQYF. For the CDR3, the DNA is TGTGCCAGCAGCAGGGACAGTGTAACCCACTACGAGCAGTACTTC.

V and J are TRBV28 and TRBJ1-4, with 7 bases matching TRBD1. This CDR3 is 13 amino acids long. The junction had 13 bases not matched to a gene; V was cut back by 5 bases and J by 16 bases. CDR1 is MDHEN and CDR2 is SYDVKM in the germline V gene. CDR3 protein: CASSPGQAGRSFF. CDR3 in DNA: TGTGCCAGCAGTCCAGGACAGGCCGGAAGGTCGTTTTTT.

The chain couples TRBV7-9 to TRBJ2-1, with D unresolved. V was shortened by 6 bases and J by 5 bases, with 11 bases between the two germline ends. Looked up from germline, CDR1 is SEHNR and CDR2 is FQNEAQ (reference sequence). The CDR3 sequence is 13 residues long. CDR3 in amino acids: CASRIILDNEQFF. The DNA for the CDR3 is TGTGCCAGCAGGATCATTCTAGACAATGAGCAGTTCTTC.

J is TRBJ2-3 and V is TRBV27, with 7 bases fitting TRBD2. The germline gives CDR1 MNHEY, CDR2 SMNVEV (reference sequence). The CDR3 is made up of 18 amino acids. V lost 5 bases to trimming and J lost 1 base; unmatched junction nucleotides: 15. CDR3 in DNA: TGTGCCAGCAGTCCTAACCCGCTGCTAGCGGAGCGCACAGATACGCAGTATTTT. Its translation is CASSPNPLLAERTDTQYF.

V is TRBV5-1 and J is TRBJ1-4, with D possibly being TRBD1 (5 bases). Looked up from germline, CDR1 is SGHRS and CDR2 is YFSETQ. This CDR3 region has 15 residues. V was shortened by 4 bases and J by 4 bases, with 14 bases between the two germline ends. The CDR3 nucleotides are TGCGCCAGCAGCCACACAGGTCTCCTTAATGAAAAACTGTTTTTT. It is translated as CASSHTGLLNEKLFF.

The chain recombines TRBV24-1 with TRBJ2-1; 8 nucleotides line up with TRBD1. The CDR3 extends over 16 amino acids. J gave up 7 bases and V 1 base, and 8 bases lay outside the gene matches. The germline V gene has CDR1 KGHDR and CDR2 SFDVKD. This chain's CDR3 is CATSDFENRGTNEQFF. Here the CDR3 DNA reads TGTGCCACCAGTGATTTCGAGAACAGGGGGACAAATGAGCAGTTCTTC.

V and J are TRBV5-1 and TRBJ2-6; 8 nucleotides align to TRBD1. V shed 2 bases, J shed 0 bases, and the junction held 7 bases outside the gene matches. The CDR3 has 18 amino acids. Germline lookup yields CDR1 SGHRS and CDR2 YFSETQ. The CDR3 DNA follows: TGCGCCAGCAGCTTCAGGGGGCGCCTCTCCTCTGGGGCCAACGTCCTGACTTTC. Encoded protein: CASSFRGRLSSGANVLTF.